Shown below are 12 T cell receptor beta chains from a single sample sequenced in a study of early T cells in non-severe SARS-CoV-2 infection. TCRdb itself ran the 5' RACE reads through MiXCR, one entry per CDR3 protein. The sample contains tens of thousands of distinct CDR3 sequences, about 5% of which appear only once. The material sequenced was whole blood. The receptors shown here come from an adult who was a healthcare worker with PCR-confirmed SARS-CoV-2 infection or an uninfected control (not recorded which).

This clonotype was seen repeatedly, ten times or more. The chain is built from TRBV30 and TRBJ1-1; no clear D. In germline, CDR1 is GTSNPN, CDR2 SVGIG (reference sequence). V dropped 8 bases and J dropped 1 base, with 11 bases sitting between them. This CDR3 spans 12 amino acids. Here the CDR3 DNA reads TGTGCCCGTAGTGACGGGAACACTGAAGCTTTCTTT. Its protein is CARSDGNTEAFF. Looking up the rest from reference TRBV30 and TRBJ1-1 gives the full variable domain: SQTIHQWPATLVQPVGSPLSLECTVEGTSNPNLYWYRQAAGRGLQLLFYSVGIGQISSEVPQNLSASRPQDRQFILSSKKLLLSDSGFYLCARSDGNTEAFFGQGTRLTVV.

The chain employs TRBV27 and TRBJ2-6; D gene ambiguous. CDR3 length equals 17 residues. Between the trimmed V and J ends, which lost 2 bases and 0 bases, there was a span of 11 bases. Germline CDR1 is MNHEY and CDR2 is SMNVEV (reference sequence). The CDR3 sequence: CASSLNPGNSGANVLTF. In nucleotides, the CDR3 is TGTGCCAGCAGTTTAAATCCTGGGAACTCTGGGGCCAACGTCCTGACTTTC.

In this sample, this clonotype turned up many times. The chain links TRBV7-9 to TRBJ2-5; 7 bases match TRBD1. Germline CDR1 SEHNR, CDR2 FQNEAQ (reference sequence). The ends lost 0 bases at V and 5 bases at J; junction bases unmatched: 3. The CDR3 is made up of 14 amino acids. CDR3 DNA: TGTGCCAGCAGCTTAGCCCGCAGGGGGGAGACCCAGTACTTC. It specifies CASSLARRGETQYF. Variable domain in full (rest from reference TRBV7-9 and TRBJ2-5): DTGVSQNPRHKITKRGQNVTFRCDPISEHNRLYWYRQTLGQGPEFLTYFQNEAQLEKSRLLSDRFSAERPKGSFSTLEIQRTEQGDSAMYLCASSLARRGETQYFGPGTRLLVL.

The chain couples TRBV5-1 to TRBJ2-5; D possibly uses TRBD1 or TRBD2 (5 bases each). Looked up from germline, CDR1 is SGHRS and CDR2 is YFSETQ. The CDR3 length is 14 residues. V was cut by 1 base and J by 2 bases, with 9 bases left in between. In DNA, the CDR3 is TGCGCCAGCAGCTTGAGAGGGGAGCAAGAGACCCAGTACTTC. As protein: CASSLRGEQETQYF.

This clonotype was seen ten or more times. The J gene is TRBJ1-2, the V gene TRBV12-3 or TRBV12-4, with a weak D call TRBD1 (6 bases). This CDR3 is 13 amino acids long. V was clipped by 6 bases and J by 5 bases, with 13 bases between them. The CDR3 protein is CASRPTGKYGYTF. DNA of the CDR3: TGTGCCAGCAGGCCTACAGGGAAGTATGGCTACACCTTC.

This clonotype was seen repeatedly, ten times or more. The V gene is TRBV6-1, the J gene TRBJ1-1; TRBD1 agrees at 9 bases. Germline V gene lookup returns CDR1 MNHNS and CDR2 SASEGT. The length of the CDR3 is 14 residues. Losses at the gene ends were 6 bases for V and 4 bases for J; bases not matched to a gene: 6. The CDR3 DNA is TGTGCCAGCAGGGAGGGGACAGGGAGCACTGAAGCTTTCTTT. This codes for CASREGTGSTEAFF.

This clonotype appeared a few times. The chain links TRBV27 to TRBJ1-6; D remains ambiguous. Germline assignment: CDR1 MNHEY and CDR2 SMNVEV (reference sequence). The CDR3 sequence is 16 residues long. The V end was cut by 4 bases, the J end by 0 bases, with 10 bases between. The CDR3 loop reads CASSWAAPSYNSPLHF. CDR3 in DNA: TGTGCCAGCAGTTGGGCAGCTCCCTCCTATAATTCACCCCTCCACTTT.

This clonotype has at least ten counts. The gene calls are TRBV12-3 or TRBV12-4 and TRBJ1-5; the match to TRBD1 covers 11 bases. Trimming removed 5 bases from V and 0 bases from J; junction bases left unmatched: 12. This CDR3 has 19 residues. The CDR3: CASSPRDRGGSDSNQPQHF. CDR3 DNA: TGTGCCAGCAGTCCCCGGGACAGGGGGGGGTCCGATAGCAATCAGCCCCAGCATTTT.

There are many counts of this clonotype. The chain combines TRBV5-6 with TRBJ1-1; possible D gene TRBD1, 5 bases. The CDR3 totals 15 residues. With 4 bases removed from V and 1 base from J, the gap between germline ends came to 14 bases. Per the germline V gene, CDR1 is SGHDT and CDR2 is YYEEEE. The CDR3 DNA reads TGTGCCAGCAGCCGAGGCGGGGCGGCGAACACTGAAGCTTTCTTT. Protein sequence: CASSRGGAANTEAFF.

This clonotype was picked up many times. This chain connects TRBV2 to TRBJ2-3; D possibly corresponds to TRBD1 (6 bases). In germline, CDR1 is SNHLY, CDR2 FYNNEI. Trimming left V 7 bases short and J 4 bases short, with 18 bases between. CDR3 length: 15 amino acids. Written as DNA, the CDR3 is TGTGCCAGCACCGCTGGGACAAAATTACCAGATACGCAGTATTTT. Translation: CASTAGTKLPDTQYF.

At least ten counts were recorded for this clonotype. The chain recombines TRBV7-9 with TRBJ2-7; D unclear. Trimming removed 2 bases from V and 6 bases from J, with 14 bases in between. The CDR3 contains 14 residues. Germline CDR1 SEHNR, CDR2 FQNEAQ (reference sequence). The CDR3 loop reads CASSLPPSATEQYF. CDR3 nucleotide sequence: TGTGCCAGCAGCTTACCGCCCTCCGCGACCGAGCAGTACTTC.

This clonotype came up many times. The V call is TRBV2, the J call TRBJ2-7, with TRBD2 as a possible D gene (5 bases). Trimming took 6 bases from V and 3 from J, leaving 18 bases between them. The CDR3 loop spans 15 amino acids. Per germline, CDR1 SNHLY and CDR2 FYNNEI. CDR3: CASSKRSDGGYEQYF. The CDR3 bases are TGTGCCAGCAGCAAAAGGTCCGATGGAGGCTACGAGCAGTACTTC.